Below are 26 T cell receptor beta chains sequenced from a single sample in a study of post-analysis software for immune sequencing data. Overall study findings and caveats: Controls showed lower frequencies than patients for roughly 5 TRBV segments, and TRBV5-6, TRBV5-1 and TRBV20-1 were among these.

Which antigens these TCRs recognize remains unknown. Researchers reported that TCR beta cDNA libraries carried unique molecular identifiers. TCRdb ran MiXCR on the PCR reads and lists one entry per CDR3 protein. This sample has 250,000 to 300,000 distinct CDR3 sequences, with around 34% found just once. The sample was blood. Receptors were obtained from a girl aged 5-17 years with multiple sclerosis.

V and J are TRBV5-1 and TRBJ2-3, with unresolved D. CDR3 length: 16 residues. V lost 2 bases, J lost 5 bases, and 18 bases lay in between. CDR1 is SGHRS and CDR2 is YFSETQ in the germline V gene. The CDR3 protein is CASSLHRGRAQDTQYF. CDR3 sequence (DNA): TGCGCCAGCAGCTTACACAGAGGACGGGCACAAGATACGCAGTATTTT.

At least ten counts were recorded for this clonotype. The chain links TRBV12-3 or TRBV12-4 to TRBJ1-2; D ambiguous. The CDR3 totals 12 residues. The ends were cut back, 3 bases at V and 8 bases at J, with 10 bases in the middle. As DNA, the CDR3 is TGTGCCAGCAGTTTGGGGAATCAGGGCTACACCTTC. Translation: CASSLGNQGYTF.

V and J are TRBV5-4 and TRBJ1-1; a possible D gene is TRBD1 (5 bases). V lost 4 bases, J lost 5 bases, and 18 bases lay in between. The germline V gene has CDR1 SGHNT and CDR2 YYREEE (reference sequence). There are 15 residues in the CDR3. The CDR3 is CASSPNPQVGTEAFF. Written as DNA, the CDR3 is TGTGCCAGCAGCCCAAACCCACAGGTAGGGACTGAAGCTTTCTTT.

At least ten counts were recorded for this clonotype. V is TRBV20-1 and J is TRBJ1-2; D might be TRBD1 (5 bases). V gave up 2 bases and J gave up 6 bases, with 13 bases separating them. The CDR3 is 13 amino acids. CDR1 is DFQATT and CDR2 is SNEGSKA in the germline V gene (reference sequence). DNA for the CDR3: TGCAGTGCTAGATCCCCCAGGGAGAATGGCTACACCTTC. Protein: CSARSPRENGYTF.

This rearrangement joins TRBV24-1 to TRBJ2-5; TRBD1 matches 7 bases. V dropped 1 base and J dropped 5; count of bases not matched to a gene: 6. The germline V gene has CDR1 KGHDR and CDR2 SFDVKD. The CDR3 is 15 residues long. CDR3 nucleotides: TGTGCCACCAGTGATTTATTGCAGGGGGTTGAGACCCAGTACTTC. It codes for CATSDLLQGVETQYF.

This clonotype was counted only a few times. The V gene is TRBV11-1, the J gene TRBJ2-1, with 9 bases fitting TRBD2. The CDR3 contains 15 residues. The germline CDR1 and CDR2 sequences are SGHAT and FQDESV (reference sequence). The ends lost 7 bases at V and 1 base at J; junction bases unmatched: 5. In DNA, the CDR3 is TGTGCCAGCAATTCAGCGGGGGGATCCTACAATGAGCAGTTCTTC. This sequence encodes CASNSAGGSYNEQFF.

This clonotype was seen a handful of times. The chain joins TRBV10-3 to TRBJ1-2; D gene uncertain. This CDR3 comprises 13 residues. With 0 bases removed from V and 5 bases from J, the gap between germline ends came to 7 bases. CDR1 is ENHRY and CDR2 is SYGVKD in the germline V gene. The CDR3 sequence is CAISESNKYGYTF. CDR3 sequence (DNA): TGTGCCATCAGTGAGTCGAACAAGTATGGCTACACCTTC.

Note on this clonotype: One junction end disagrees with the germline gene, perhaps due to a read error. CDR3 sequence: CASGLARDGYGYTF. CDR3 in DNA: TGTGCCAGCGGCTTAGCCCGGGACGGCTATGGCTACACCTTC. The gene calls are TRBV7-9 and TRBJ1-2, with D perhaps TRBD1 (5 bases). This CDR3 is built from 14 residues. Germline CDR1 SEHNR, CDR2 FQNEAQ (reference sequence).

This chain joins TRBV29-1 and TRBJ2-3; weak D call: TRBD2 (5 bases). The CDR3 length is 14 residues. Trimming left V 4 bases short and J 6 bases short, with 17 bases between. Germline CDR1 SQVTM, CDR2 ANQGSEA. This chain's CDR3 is CSVVGLTSGDTQYF. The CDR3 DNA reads TGCAGCGTTGTAGGGCTCACATCGGGGGATACGCAGTATTTT.

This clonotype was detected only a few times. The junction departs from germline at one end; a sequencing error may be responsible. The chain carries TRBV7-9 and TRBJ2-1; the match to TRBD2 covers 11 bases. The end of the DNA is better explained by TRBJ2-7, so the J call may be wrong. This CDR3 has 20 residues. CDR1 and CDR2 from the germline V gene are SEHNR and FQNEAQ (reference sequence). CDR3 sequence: CASSIKAKTSGIGSYNEQYF. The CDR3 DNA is TGCGCCAGCAGTATAAAAGCGAAGACTAGCGGGATAGGATCCTACAATGAGCAGTACTTC.

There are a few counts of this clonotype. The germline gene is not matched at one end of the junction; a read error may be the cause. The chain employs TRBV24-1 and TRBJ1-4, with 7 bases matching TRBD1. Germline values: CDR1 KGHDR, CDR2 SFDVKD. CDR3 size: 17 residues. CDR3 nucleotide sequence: TGTGCCACCAGTGAACTAGACAGGGCTGCGGCTAATGAAAAACGGTTTTTT. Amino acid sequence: CATSELDRAAANEKRFF.

CDR3 nucleotide sequence: TGTGCCAGCAGCTTAACGAGGACAGCAGTCTTCGGAAGTGAGCAGTTCTTC. Its protein is CASSLTRTAVFGSEQFF. V is TRBV7-3 and J is TRBJ2-1; D is perhaps TRBD1 (6 bases). V lost 0 bases to trimming and J lost 9 bases, with 21 bases between them. This CDR3 spans 17 amino acids. Germline V lookup: CDR1 SGHTA, CDR2 FQGTGA.

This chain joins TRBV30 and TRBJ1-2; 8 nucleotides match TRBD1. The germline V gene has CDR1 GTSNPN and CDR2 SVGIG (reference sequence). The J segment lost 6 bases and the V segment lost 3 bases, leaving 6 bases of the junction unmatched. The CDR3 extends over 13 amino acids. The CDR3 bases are TGTGCCTGGAGCCCGACAGGGGCGGATGGCTACACCTTC. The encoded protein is CAWSPTGADGYTF.

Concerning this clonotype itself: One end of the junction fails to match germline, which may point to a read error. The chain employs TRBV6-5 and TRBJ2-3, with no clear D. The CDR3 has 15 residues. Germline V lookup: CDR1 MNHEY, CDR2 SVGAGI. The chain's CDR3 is CASSDSVSELDTQYF. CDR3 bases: TGTGCCAGCAGTGACTCCGTGTCCGAGTTGGATACGCAGTATTTT.

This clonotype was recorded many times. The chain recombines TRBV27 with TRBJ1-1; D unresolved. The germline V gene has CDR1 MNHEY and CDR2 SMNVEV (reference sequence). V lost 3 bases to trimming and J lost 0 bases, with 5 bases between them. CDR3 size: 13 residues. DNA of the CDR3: TGTGCCAGCAGTTTGACAATGAACACTGAAGCTTTCTTT. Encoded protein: CASSLTMNTEAFF.

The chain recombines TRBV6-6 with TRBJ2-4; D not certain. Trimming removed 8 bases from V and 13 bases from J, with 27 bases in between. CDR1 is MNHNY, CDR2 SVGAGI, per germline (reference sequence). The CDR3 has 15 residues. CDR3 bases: TGTGCCAGCTTTATAGGATCGGGTGGGCGTGCTCAGCAGTACTTC. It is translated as CASFIGSGGRAQQYF.

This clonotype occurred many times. The CDR3 nucleotides are TGTGCCATCAGTGGTAGCGGCCCCGGGAGCGATACGCAGTATTTT. Translation: CAISGSGPGSDTQYF. The chain is built from TRBV10-3 and TRBJ2-3; a possible D gene is TRBD2 (6 bases). The germline V gene encodes CDR1 ENHRY and CDR2 SYGVKD. The CDR3 spans 15 residues. V lost 4 bases, J lost 6 bases, and 17 bases lay in between.

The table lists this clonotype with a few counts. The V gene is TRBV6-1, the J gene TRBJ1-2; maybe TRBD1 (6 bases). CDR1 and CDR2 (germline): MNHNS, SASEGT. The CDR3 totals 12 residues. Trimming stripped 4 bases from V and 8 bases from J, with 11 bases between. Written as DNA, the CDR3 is TGTGCCAGCAGTGTGGGGGCCCGGGGCTACACCTTC. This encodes CASSVGARGYTF.

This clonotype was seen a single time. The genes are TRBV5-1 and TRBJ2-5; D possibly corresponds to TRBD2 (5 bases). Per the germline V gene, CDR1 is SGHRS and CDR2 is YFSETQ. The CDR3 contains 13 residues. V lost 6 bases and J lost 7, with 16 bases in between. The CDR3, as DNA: TGCGCCAGCACCTATACCCTCCGGGGGACCCAGTACTTC. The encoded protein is CASTYTLRGTQYF.

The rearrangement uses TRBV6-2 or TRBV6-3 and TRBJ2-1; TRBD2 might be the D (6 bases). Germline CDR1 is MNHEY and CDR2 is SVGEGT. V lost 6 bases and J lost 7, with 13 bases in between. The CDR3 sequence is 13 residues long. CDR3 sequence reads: CASRPRGGNEQFF. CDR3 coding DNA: TGTGCCAGCAGACCCCGGGGAGGAAATGAGCAGTTCTTC.

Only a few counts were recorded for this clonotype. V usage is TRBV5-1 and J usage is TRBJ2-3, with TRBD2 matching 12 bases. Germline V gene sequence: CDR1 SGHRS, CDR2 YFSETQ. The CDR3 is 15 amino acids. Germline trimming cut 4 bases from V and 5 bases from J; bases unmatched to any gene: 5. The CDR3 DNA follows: TGCGCCAGCAGCAAACTAGCGGGAGGCGTAGATACGCAGTATTTT. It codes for CASSKLAGGVDTQYF.

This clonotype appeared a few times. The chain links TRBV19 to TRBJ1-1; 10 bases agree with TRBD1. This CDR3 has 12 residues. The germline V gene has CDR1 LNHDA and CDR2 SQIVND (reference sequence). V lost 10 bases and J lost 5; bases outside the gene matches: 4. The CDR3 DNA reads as TGTGCCACCTTGGACAGGGGGACTGAAGCTTTCTTT. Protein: CATLDRGTEAFF.

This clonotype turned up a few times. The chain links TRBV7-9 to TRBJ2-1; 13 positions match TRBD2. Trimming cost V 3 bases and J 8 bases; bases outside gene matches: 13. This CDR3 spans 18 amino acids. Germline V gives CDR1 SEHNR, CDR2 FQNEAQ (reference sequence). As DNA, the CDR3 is TGTGCCAGCAGCTTGGGACTAGCGGGGCCTTCTTATTACGATGAGCAGTTCTTC. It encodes CASSLGLAGPSYYDEQFF.

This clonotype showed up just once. The CDR3 reads CASAGGGGTEAFF. CDR3 nucleotide sequence: TGCGCCAGCGCCGGTGGGGGGGGCACTGAAGCTTTCTTT. The chain has TRBV5-1 and TRBJ1-1; perhaps TRBD1 as D (5 bases). Germline CDR1 is SGHRS and CDR2 is YFSETQ. There are 13 residues in the CDR3. The V end lost 7 bases, the J end lost 4 bases, and 14 bases lay between the germline ends.

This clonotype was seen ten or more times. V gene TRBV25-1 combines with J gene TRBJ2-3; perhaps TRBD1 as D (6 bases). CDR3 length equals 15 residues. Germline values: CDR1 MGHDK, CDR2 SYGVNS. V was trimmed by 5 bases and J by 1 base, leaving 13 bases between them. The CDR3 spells CASSSDSLRTDTQYF. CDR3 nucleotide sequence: TGTGCCAGCAGTTCGGACAGCCTACGCACAGATACGCAGTATTTT.

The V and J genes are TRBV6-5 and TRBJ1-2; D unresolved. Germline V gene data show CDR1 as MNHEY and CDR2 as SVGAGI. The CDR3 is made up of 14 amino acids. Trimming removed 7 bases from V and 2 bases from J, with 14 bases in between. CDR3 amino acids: CASINLPENYGYTF. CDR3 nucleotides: TGTGCCAGCATCAATCTCCCGGAGAACTATGGCTACACCTTC.